The sequence of this TCR beta chain was determined in a study of monozygotic twins with inflammatory bowel disease (dated by TCRdb to between 2019 and 2020). Regarding the research as a whole: The complete study included about 30 monozygotic twin pairs: 19 IBD-discordant Danish pairs and nine German pairs, of which four were IBD-concordant and five were IBD-discordant. Each individual had, on average, about 151 000 unique TCRalpha sequences and 181 000 unique TCRbeta sequences available for analysis. The search for disease-associated traits relied mainly on comparing IBD patients with their genetically identical healthy co-twins within discordant pairs.

The CDR3, from cysteine to phenylalanine, totals 15 residues. The record lacks a DNA sequence. CDR1 and CDR2 (MDHEN, SYDVKM) derive from the germline V gene. Results and caveats for the whole study, not just this receptor: Background noise and inter-individual variability may have been introduced into the repertoires by the differing immunosuppressive treatments among patients. IBD patients had lower TCRbeta repertoire diversity, measured by the inverse Simpson index, than their healthy co-twins. The results gave no support for a single strong signal or clonotype linked to IBD. Repertoire similarity did not differ between concordant and discordant twins, which could be due to limited statistical power. Compared with healthy twins, IBD patients shared fewer clonotypes with other individuals, and the difference was most pronounced in patients with signs of disease activity. Distinction between different T cell subtypes could not be achieved in the analysis.

From each donor, an approximately 2.3 ml peripheral blood sample was collected into PAXgene tubes and kept at -80 degrees C. Without T cell sorting, total RNA was isolated from whole blood using the PAXgene blood miRNA kit on an automated QIAcube. Deep TCRalpha and TCRbeta repertoire profiling with unique molecular barcoding was performed on peripheral blood of monozygotic twin pairs concordant or discordant for inflammatory bowel disease. Smoking habits were recorded for all twin pairs, and each individual was classified as a current, former or never smoker. A note on this clonotype: What antigen it recognizes has not been identified.

Receptors were amplified or captured by 5' RACE. Each TCR library was prepared from about 3.5 ug of total RNA. For each sample, cDNA synthesis with SMARTScribe reverse transcriptase was split into eight separate reactions. During cDNA synthesis, template switching introduced unique molecular identifiers that contained a 6-nucleotide sample barcode. TCRalpha and TCRbeta cDNA was amplified in two nested PCRs of 16 and 9 cycles, and bead purification was carried out after each PCR. Before amplification, the cDNA was both treated with uracil DNA-glycosylase and purified with the QIAquick PCR purification kit. In the second PCR, Illumina TruSeq-compatible adapters and sample-specific barcodes were added. TapeStation and Qubit were used to check library quality and concentration, and 4.5 to 6.5 ng of each library was pooled. Sequencing of the pooled libraries was done on an Illumina HiSeq2500 single-index Rapid Run using custom sequencing primers and 2 x 100 bp reads. As for the original processing: UMI-based consensus assembly with MiGEC version 1.2.6 was used to correct PCR and sequencing errors. V(D)J alignment, clonotype assembly and CDR3 extraction were performed with MiXCR version 2.1.1. Gene usage, clonotype sharing and MAIT/NKT TCR abundance were normalised by analysing the top 1000, 10 000 and 20 000 clonotypes per sample. Diversity was computed as the inverse Simpson index with the vegan R package after downsampling to 27 000 UMIs. Paired Mann-Whitney U tests were applied to discordant twin pairs, with Benjamini-Hochberg correction for multiple testing. Reprocessed by TCRdb, the reads give a single entry per CDR3 protein sequence, without DNA. The V and J calls and clone size come from TCRdb's table, not from the authors' own analysis. The sample has roughly 150,000 distinct CDR3 sequences on record. Of the sample, more than 2.5% is held by the ten largest clones.

This chain is built from TRBV28 and TRBJ1-6; absent DNA, TCRdb's TRBD1 call cannot be checked. Sequences were obtained from blood. This receptor was identified in a human donor with ulcerative colitis or Crohn's disease, or a healthy co-twin of an affected twin (not recorded which). CDR3 loop: CASTPVTASNSPLHF.